The next 10 T cell receptor beta chains were all read from a single sample in a study of blood T cell repertoires in COVID-19. Clones were sequenced by immunoSEQ multiplex PCR, and TCRdb holds only the in-frame ones, with some missing. The table has about 210,000 clones, over 75% seen once. The sample was PBMCs or T cells enriched from blood (not recorded which). These receptors all come from a man aged 35 to 55 who had recovered from COVID-19.

The chain couples TRBV2 to TRBJ1-2; TRBD1 matches 9 bases. V was pared by 7 bases and J by 4 bases, with 7 bases of the junction left unmatched. The CDR3 length is 14 residues. Germline V gene lookup returns CDR1 SNHLY and CDR2 FYNNEI. CDR3 amino acids: CASTRDRVSYGYTF. The CDR3 nucleotides read TGTGCCAGCACCCGGGACAGGGTCTCCTATGGCTACACCTTC.

The chain recombines TRBV7-8 with TRBJ1-1; TRBD1 is a possible D gene (5 bases). V gave up 3 bases and J gave up 3 bases, with 8 bases separating them. CDR3 size: 13 residues. Per the germline V gene, CDR1 is SGHVS and CDR2 is FQNEAQ. CDR3 bases: TGTGCCAGCAGCTTTCAGGGTCACACTGAAGCTTTCTTT. Its translation is CASSFQGHTEAFF.

The chain links TRBV30 to TRBJ1-3; D unresolved. CDR1 GTSNPN and CDR2 SVGIG come from the germline V gene (reference sequence). The CDR3 covers 14 residues. Between the trimmed V and J ends, which lost 8 bases and 2 bases, there was a span of 16 bases. Here the CDR3 DNA reads TGTGCCGCGCCATTGTCAGGAACTGGAAACACCATATATTTT. It is translated as CAAPLSGTGNTIYF.

The chain couples TRBV18 to TRBJ1-1, with 10 bases aligning to TRBD1. The ends lost 2 bases at V and 12 bases at J; junction bases unmatched: 6. The CDR3 has 13 residues. Germline lookup yields CDR1 KGHSH and CDR2 LQKENI. The CDR3 DNA reads TGTGCCAGCTCACCAAGGGACAGGGGTTTGACTTTCTTT. Translated: CASSPRDRGLTFF.

V is TRBV2 and J is TRBJ1-1; a possible D gene is TRBD1 (6 bases). This CDR3 is built from 13 residues. The germline V gene encodes CDR1 SNHLY and CDR2 FYNNEI. The V gene lost 4 bases and the J gene lost 8 bases, with 14 bases spanning the gap. CDR3 bases: TGTGCCAGCAGTGTCCTCAGGGGATCCGAAGCTTTCTTT. Residues: CASSVLRGSEAFF.

The rearrangement joins TRBV11-2 to TRBJ1-2, with D possibly matching TRBD1 (6 bases). The length of the CDR3 is 15 residues. Trimming left V 4 bases short and J 1 base short, with 13 bases between. Germline CDR1 and CDR2: SGHAT and FQNNGV. The CDR3 region has the DNA TGTGCCAGCAGCTCCACAGGGTTTTTTAACTATGGCTACACCTTC. It encodes CASSSTGFFNYGYTF.

The rearrangement uses TRBV6-2 or TRBV6-3 and TRBJ1-5; the D gene is possibly TRBD1 (6 bases). The germline CDR1 and CDR2 sequences are MNHEY and SVGEGT. This CDR3 contains 13 residues. The germline V and J ends were trimmed by 5 bases and 3 bases, with 8 bases remaining between them. CDR3 nucleotide sequence: TGTGCCAGCAGTCGGACAGACAATCAGCCCCAGCATTTT. Translation gives CASSRTDNQPQHF.

CDR3 loop: CAWKREYLYEQYF. DNA for the CDR3: TGTGCCTGGAAAAGAGAGTATCTCTACGAGCAGTACTTC. The chain recombines TRBV30 with TRBJ2-7; D is undetermined. The ends were cut back, 4 bases at V and 3 bases at J, with 13 bases in the middle. The CDR3 extends over 13 amino acids. Looked up from germline, CDR1 is GTSNPN and CDR2 is SVGIG (reference sequence). Full variable domain (remainder filled in from reference TRBV30 and TRBJ2-7): SQTIHQWPATLVQPVGSPLSLECTVEGTSNPNLYWYRQAAGRGLQLLFYSVGIGQISSEVPQNLSASRPQDRQFILSSKKLLLSDSGFYLCAWKREYLYEQYFGPGTRLTVT.

The chain recombines TRBV28 with TRBJ1-2; 7 nucleotides agree with TRBD1. The CDR3 is made up of 14 amino acids. The germline gives CDR1 MDHEN, CDR2 SYDVKM. V dropped 3 bases and J dropped 8; count of bases not matched to a gene: 9. CDR3 region: CASSLPGGFLGYTF. DNA of the CDR3: TGTGCCAGCAGTTTGCCAGGGGGTTTTTTAGGCTACACCTTC.

The chain combines TRBV5-1 with TRBJ2-3; tentative D call: TRBD2 (6 bases). CDR3 size: 12 residues. V was clipped by 0 bases and J by 12 bases, with 11 bases between them. The germline V gene has CDR1 SGHRS and CDR2 YFSETQ. The CDR3 DNA is TGCGCCAGCAGCTTGGCCGGGGGAGATCAGTATTTT. Its translation is CASSLAGGDQYF.